These T cell receptor beta chains were read from a single sample in a study of regulatory T cells in long-lasting Graves disease. TCRdb re-called the multiplex PCR reads through MiXCR, storing one row per CDR3 protein. The sample lists hundreds of thousands of distinct CDR3 sequences; approximately 15% were seen once. The data were also submitted as part of a second study, on T cells in Graves' hyperthyroidism and ophthalmopathy.

The sample in question was peripheral blood mononuclear cells (PBMCs), obtained at new diagnosis, from a patient treated with antithyroid drugs. The receptors shown here come from a woman aged 25 to 39 with Graves disease. Each CDR3 is given with its conserved first and last residue. The D gene is left open where the match is weak. Clone size is not always given. Where it is, it says once, few, many or a class for expanded clones.

v_call	d_call	cdr3_length	j_call	clone_size	cdr3_nt	cdr3_aa
TRBV27	TRBD2	15	TRBJ2-7	many	TGTGCCAGCAGTTTTCTAGCGGGAACCTCCTACGAGCAGTACTTC	CASSFLAGTSYEQYF
TRBV5-1	.	15	TRBJ2-6	few	TGCGCCAGCAGCCTACAATACTCTGGGGCCAACGTCCTGACTTTC	CASSLQYSGANVLTF
TRBV28	TRBD1	17	TRBJ2-1	.	TGTGCCAGCAGGCCCGGGACAGGGAGGAGCTCCTACAATGAGCAGTTCTTC	CASRPGTGRSSYNEQFF
TRBV5-1	.	15	TRBJ1-1	many	TGCGCCAGCAGCAAACAGGGCGTGGGAGCCACTGAAGCTTTCTTT	CASSKQGVGATEAFF
TRBV7-2	.	15	TRBJ1-5	many	TGTGCCAGCAGCTTATATAAGGCAGTAACACAGCCCCAGCATTTT	CASSLYKAVTQPQHF
TRBV20-1	TRBD2	16	TRBJ2-7	many	TGCAGTGCCTTTGGACTAGCGGGAGGAACGGCCTACGAGCAGTACTTC	CSAFGLAGGTAYEQYF
TRBV2	.	14	TRBJ2-7	.	TGTGCCAGCGCTCCTCGACAGATCTCCTACGAGCAGTACTTC	CASAPRQISYEQYF
TRBV20-1	.	13	TRBJ2-5	.	TGCAGTGCCTCAGGGGAGGGTGGGGAGACCCAGTACTTC	CSASGEGGETQYF
TRBV7-2	TRBD2	14	TRBJ2-1	many	TGTGCCAGCAGCTGGGTCGGGAGGCGGAATGAGCAGTTCTTC	CASSWVGRRNEQFF
TRBV12-3/TRBV12-4	TRBD2	17	TRBJ2-7	.	TGTGCCAGCAGCCGCGGAGAGACTAGCGGGAGATCCTATGAGCAGTACTTC	CASSRGETSGRSYEQYF
TRBV24-1	.	13	TRBJ1-6	.	TGTGCCACCAGTGAGGACAGCTTTTCACCCCTCCACTTT	CATSEDSFSPLHF
TRBV5-1	.	16	TRBJ2-1	many	TGCGCCAGCAGCTTGTTCGAGTTAAACTCCTACAATGAGCAGTTCTTC	CASSLFELNSYNEQFF
TRBV6-5	TRBD1	19	TRBJ2-6	.	TGTGCCAGCAGTTACCTACCCGGGACAGGCTTCTCTGGGGCCAACGTCCTGACTTTC	CASSYLPGTGFSGANVLTF
TRBV29-1	.	17	TRBJ1-1	many	TGCAGCGTTGTCCCGACAGCGGTCACCGTCATCGGCACTGAAGCTTTCTTT	CSVVPTAVTVIGTEAFF
TRBV3-1	TRBD2	15	TRBJ2-5	many	TGTGCCAGCAGCCAACCGACTAGCGGCCAAGAGACCCAGTACTTC	CASSQPTSGQETQYF
TRBV28	TRBD1	12	TRBJ2-7	.	TGTGCCAGCACGGGGACAGGGTACGAGCAGTACTTC	CASTGTGYEQYF
TRBV28	TRBD1	15	TRBJ2-7	.	TGTGCCAGCAGTAACGGACAGGGGGGCTTCTACGAGCAGTACTTC	CASSNGQGGFYEQYF
TRBV30	TRBD2	12	TRBJ2-1	.	TGTGCCTGGAGACCGACCGGGACTAGCTTGTTCTTC	CAWRPTGTSLFF
TRBV3-1	.	12	TRBJ1-1	many	TGTGCCAGCAGCCAATGGAACACTGAAGCTTTCTTT	CASSQWNTEAFF
TRBV3-1	.	13	TRBJ1-6	.	TGTGCCAGCAGCCCCAGGGAGGATTCACCCCTCCACTTT	CASSPREDSPLHF
TRBV3-1	.	13	TRBJ2-1	many	TGTGCCAGCAGCCAAGATCGGACCAGCGAGCAGTTCTTC	CASSQDRTSEQFF
TRBV7-9	.	14	TRBJ2-1	.	TGTGCCAGCAGCTTAGCTAGTGCAGGGAATGAGCAGTTCTTC	CASSLASAGNEQFF
TRBV28	.	16	TRBJ1-1	many	TGTGCCAGCAGTTTTTTGGGACTGAGAGTGAACACTGAAGCTTTCTTT	CASSFLGLRVNTEAFF
TRBV29-1	TRBD2	16	TRBJ2-3	many	TGCAGCATAACCGGGACTAGCGGGAGGACGACAGATACGCAGTATTTT	CSITGTSGRTTDTQYF
TRBV7-9	.	14	TRBJ1-1	many	TGTGCCAGCAGCTTAGCGCAGGCAGACACTGAAGCTTTCTTT	CASSLAQADTEAFF
TRBV4-1	TRBD2	19	TRBJ2-1	few	TGCGCCAGTACTTTTCGACTAGCGGGAGGGCCCCTCCCAAACAATGAGCAGTTCTTC	CASTFRLAGGPLPNNEQFF
TRBV20-1	.	15	TRBJ1-1	many	TGCAGTCCTAAAAGCCGGGACACGAAGTACACTGAAGCTTTCTTT	CSPKSRDTKYTEAFF
TRBV6-2/TRBV6-3	.	12	TRBJ2-3	.	TGTGCCAGCACCAGGGCGGGGAATACGCAGTATTTT	CASTRAGNTQYF
TRBV28	TRBD2	15	TRBJ2-7	many	TGTGCCAGCAGTTCACCTAGCGGGGGGCGGAACGAGCAGTACTTC	CASSSPSGGRNEQYF
TRBV5-1	TRBD1	11	TRBJ2-1	many	TGCGCCACGACAGGGGGCAATGAGCAGTTCTTC	CATTGGNEQFF
TRBV5-1	TRBD2	16	TRBJ2-5	many	TGCGCCAGCAGCTATTTCGGGACTAGCGGGAAAGAGACCCAGTACTTC	CASSYFGTSGKETQYF
TRBV20-1	.	15	TRBJ2-7	.	TGCAGTGCTAGAGATACGGCTGGCGGATGGGACGAGCAGTACTTC	CSARDTAGGWDEQYF
TRBV7-6	.	13	TRBJ2-5	few	TGTGCCAGCAGCTCTCCGTTCCTACAAGTCCAGTACTTC	CASSSPFLQVQYF
TRBV7-2	.	14	TRBJ2-3	few	TGTGCCAGCAGCCGTGCAAGTAGAAAGGATACGCAGTATTTT	CASSRASRKDTQYF
TRBV29-1	TRBD2	13	TRBJ2-7	many	TGCAGCGTCAGGACTAGCGATCCCTACGAGCAGTACTTC	CSVRTSDPYEQYF